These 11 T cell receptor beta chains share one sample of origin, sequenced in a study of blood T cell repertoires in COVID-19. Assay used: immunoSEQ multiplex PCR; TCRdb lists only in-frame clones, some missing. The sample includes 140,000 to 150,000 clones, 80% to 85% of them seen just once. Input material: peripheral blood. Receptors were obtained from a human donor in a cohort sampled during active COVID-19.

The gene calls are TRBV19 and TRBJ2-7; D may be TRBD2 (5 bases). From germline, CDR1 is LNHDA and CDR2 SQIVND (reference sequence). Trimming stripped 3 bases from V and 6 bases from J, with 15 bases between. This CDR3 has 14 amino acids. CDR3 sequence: CASSMGTEGGEQYF. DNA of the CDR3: TGTGCCAGTAGTATGGGTACTGAGGGTGGCGAGCAGTACTTC.

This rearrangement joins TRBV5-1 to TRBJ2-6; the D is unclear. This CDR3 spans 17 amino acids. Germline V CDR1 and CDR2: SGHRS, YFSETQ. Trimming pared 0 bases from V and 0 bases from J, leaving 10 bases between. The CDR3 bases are TGCGCCAGCAGCTTGGACCCCCAGGACTCTGGGGCCAACGTCCTGACTTTC. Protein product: CASSLDPQDSGANVLTF.

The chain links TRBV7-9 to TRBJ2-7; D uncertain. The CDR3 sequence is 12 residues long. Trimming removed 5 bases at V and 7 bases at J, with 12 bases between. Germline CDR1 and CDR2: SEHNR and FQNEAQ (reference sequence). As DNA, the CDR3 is TGTGCCAGCAGCATCGGGTCCGGGGAGCAGTACTTC. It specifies CASSIGSGEQYF.

CDR3 sequence: CASSRALYVGGSFYEQYF. CDR3 nucleotides: TGCGCCAGCAGCCGAGCCCTTTACGTTGGCGGGAGTTTCTACGAGCAGTACTTC. The rearrangement uses TRBV4-3 and TRBJ2-7; TRBD2 agrees at 7 bases. The germline V gene has CDR1 LGHNA and CDR2 YSLEER. V lost 4 bases and J lost 3; bases outside the gene matches: 18. The length of the CDR3 is 18 residues.

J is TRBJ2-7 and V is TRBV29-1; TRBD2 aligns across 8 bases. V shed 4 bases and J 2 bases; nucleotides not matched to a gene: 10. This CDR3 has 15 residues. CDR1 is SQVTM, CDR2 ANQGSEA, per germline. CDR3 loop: CSVAQTSGSPYEQYF. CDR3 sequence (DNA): TGCAGCGTTGCCCAAACCAGCGGGAGCCCCTACGAGCAGTACTTC.

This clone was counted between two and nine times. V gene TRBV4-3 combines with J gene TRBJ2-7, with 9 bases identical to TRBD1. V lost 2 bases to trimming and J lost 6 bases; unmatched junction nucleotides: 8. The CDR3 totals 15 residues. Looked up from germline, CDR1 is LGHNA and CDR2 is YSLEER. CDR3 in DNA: TGCGCCAGCAGCCAAACGTGGACAGGGGAGGCCGAGCAGTACTTC. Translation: CASSQTWTGEAEQYF.

The CDR3 DNA reads as TGTGCCAGTAACAGGGGAAACACCGGGGAGCTGTTTTTT. Translating gives CASNRGNTGELFF. The chain joins TRBV28 to TRBJ2-2; 7 bases agree with TRBD1. The CDR3 has 13 residues. CDR1 MDHEN and CDR2 SYDVKM come from the germline V gene. V shed 9 bases, J shed 2 bases, and the junction held 3 bases outside the gene matches.

The CDR3 is CASSEGHFAEKLFF. The CDR3 DNA reads as TGTGCCAGCAGTGAGGGACACTTTGCAGAAAAACTGTTTTTT. The rearrangement joins TRBV6-1 to TRBJ1-4; D possibly corresponds to TRBD1 (6 bases). The CDR3 spans 14 residues. CDR1 is MNHNS and CDR2 is SASEGT in the germline V gene. V lost 3 bases to trimming and J lost 8 bases, with 13 bases between them.

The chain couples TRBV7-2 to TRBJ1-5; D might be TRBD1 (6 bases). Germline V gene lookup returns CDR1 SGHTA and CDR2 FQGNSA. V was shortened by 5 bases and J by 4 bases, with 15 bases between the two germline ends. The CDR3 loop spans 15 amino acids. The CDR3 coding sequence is TGTGCCAGCAGCGCCCAAGCAGGGGCAAATCAGCCCCAGCATTTT. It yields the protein CASSAQAGANQPQHF.

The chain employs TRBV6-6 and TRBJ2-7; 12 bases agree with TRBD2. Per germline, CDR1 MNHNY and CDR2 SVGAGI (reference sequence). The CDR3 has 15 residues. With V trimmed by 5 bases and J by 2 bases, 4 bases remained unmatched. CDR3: CASSQRTSGTYEQYF. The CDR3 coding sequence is TGTGCCAGCAGTCAGCGGACTAGCGGGACCTACGAGCAGTACTTC.

CDR3 amino acids: CASSSIAGGRTDTQYF. In DNA, the CDR3 is TGTGCCAGCAGCTCCATAGCGGGAGGGCGCACAGATACGCAGTATTTT. The chain couples TRBV7-9 to TRBJ2-3, with 11 bases lining up with TRBD2. The trim removed 4 bases at V and 1 base at J, leaving 4 bases unmatched. Per the germline V gene, CDR1 is SEHNR and CDR2 is FQNEAQ (reference sequence). CDR3 length equals 16 residues.